Presented here are 28 T cell receptor beta chains from one specimen sequenced in a study of blood T cell repertoires in COVID-19. Repertoires were generated with immunoSEQ multiplex PCR, while TCRdb's copy carries only in-frame clones and drops some. The sample yields about 180,000 clones, 70% to 90% seen once. Sequencing input: peripheral blood. These receptor sequences come from a man between 18 and 29 years old who had recovered from COVID-19.

This chain links TRBV6-2 or TRBV6-3 with TRBJ2-1, with 9 bases that match TRBD2. The germline gives CDR1 MNHEY, CDR2 SVGEGT. The CDR3 runs to 18 residues. V was pared by 3 bases and J by 7 bases, with 16 bases of the junction left unmatched. The CDR3 region is CASSYIPRAGGPYNEQFF. The CDR3, as DNA: TGTGCCAGCAGTTATATCCCCAGGGCGGGAGGGCCTTATAATGAGCAGTTCTTC.

The genes are TRBV5-1 and TRBJ2-2, with TRBD2 identical over 13 bases. With 0 bases clipped from V and 5 bases from J, the junction kept 4 bases outside the gene matches. Germline V CDR1 and CDR2: SGHRS, YFSETQ. This CDR3 is 17 amino acids long. The CDR3: CASSLAGLAGTTGELFF. In nucleotides, the CDR3 is TGCGCCAGCAGCTTGGCGGGACTAGCGGGAACGACCGGGGAGCTGTTTTTT.

This clone showed up just a few times. The chain couples TRBV29-1 to TRBJ2-6; 11 positions agree with TRBD1. The CDR3 is 15 residues long. Germline trimming cut 6 bases from V and 1 base from J; bases unmatched to any gene: 2. CDR1 SQVTM and CDR2 ANQGSEA come from the germline V gene. The CDR3 DNA is TGCAGCGTGGGGACAGGGGGGTCTGGGGCCAACGTCCTGACTTTC. Encoded protein: CSVGTGGSGANVLTF.

The chain carries TRBV15 and TRBJ1-2; 8 nucleotides agree with TRBD1. Germline-derived CDR1 and CDR2 are LNHNV and YYDKDF (reference sequence). CDR3 length: 15 residues. V shed 0 bases and J 8 bases; nucleotides not matched to a gene: 8. The CDR3 loop is CATSREGQGAGGYTF. The DNA for the CDR3 is TGTGCCACCAGCAGAGAGGGGCAGGGGGCCGGCGGCTACACCTTC.

This chain joins TRBV11-2 and TRBJ2-1; TRBD2 matches at 8 bases. After removal of 5 bases from V and 4 bases from J, the junction contained 7 bases not matched to a gene. CDR1 is SGHAT and CDR2 is FQNNGV in the germline V gene. CDR3 length: 15 residues. The CDR3 here is CASSSSGRAYNEQFF. CDR3 in DNA: TGTGCCAGCAGCAGCTCCGGGAGGGCTTACAATGAGCAGTTCTTC.

The CDR3 reads CATSKETNTGELFF. CDR3 DNA: TGTGCCACCAGTAAGGAGACTAACACCGGGGAGCTGTTTTTT. The chain employs TRBV24-1 and TRBJ2-2; unclear D gene. The CDR3 is made up of 14 amino acids. V lost 6 bases and J lost 2, with 9 bases in between. Per germline, CDR1 KGHDR and CDR2 SFDVKD.

This chain uses TRBV14 with TRBJ2-5; TRBD2 might be the D (5 bases). CDR1 is SGHDN, CDR2 FVKESK, per germline. The ends were cut back, 1 base at V and 0 bases at J, with 9 bases in the middle. The length of the CDR3 is 15 residues. The CDR3 DNA follows: TGTGCCAGCAGCCAAGGAGGGTGGTACCAAGAGACCCAGTACTTC. Amino acids: CASSQGGWYQETQYF.

The chain uses TRBV6-2 or TRBV6-3 and TRBJ2-1; 9 nucleotides align to TRBD2. There are 14 residues in the CDR3. Trimming removed 7 bases from V and 8 bases from J; junction bases left unmatched: 9. Per germline, CDR1 MNHEY and CDR2 SVGEGT. The CDR3 protein is CASTPRRGGDEQFF. As DNA, the CDR3 is TGTGCCAGCACCCCGAGGCGGGGGGGCGATGAGCAGTTCTTC.

The V gene is TRBV28, the J gene TRBJ2-7, with TRBD2 matching 9 bases. The V segment lost 3 bases and the J segment 1 base; nucleotides outside the gene matches: 4. The CDR3 spans 15 residues. Germline assignment: CDR1 MDHEN and CDR2 SYDVKM. The CDR3 DNA is TGTGCCAGCAGTTTTATAGCGGGAGCGTCCTACGAGCAGTACTTC. Protein: CASSFIAGASYEQYF.

This clone was counted a single time. V usage is TRBV2 and J usage is TRBJ2-7; 7 bases fit TRBD1. The CDR3 sequence is 13 residues long. With V trimmed by 9 bases and J by 2 bases, 7 bases remained unmatched. Germline CDR1 and CDR2: SNHLY and FYNNEI. In nucleotides, the CDR3 is TGTGCCAGAGGACAGGCGAAGACCTACGAGCAGTACTTC. Its protein is CARGQAKTYEQYF.

This chain joins TRBV29-1 and TRBJ2-1, with 7 bases lining up with TRBD2. Germline CDR1 and CDR2: SQVTM and ANQGSEA. V was pared by 5 bases and J by 5 bases, with 9 bases of the junction left unmatched. The CDR3 consists of 14 residues. The CDR3, as DNA: TGCAGCGTTTTCAGGACGGGGGGTAACAATGAGCAGTTCTTC. This encodes CSVFRTGGNNEQFF.

The rearrangement uses TRBV28 and TRBJ1-5; 7 bases are shared with TRBD1. The CDR3 length is 14 residues. Germline assignment: CDR1 MDHEN and CDR2 SYDVKM. After removal of 9 bases from V and 3 bases from J, the junction contained 8 bases not matched to a gene. Here the CDR3 reads CASWDRYFNQPQHF. In nucleotides, the CDR3 is TGTGCCAGTTGGGACAGATATTTCAATCAGCCCCAGCATTTT.

The chain combines TRBV9 with TRBJ2-7; 7 bases are shared with TRBD1. This CDR3 has 14 amino acids. CDR1 and CDR2 from the germline V gene are SGDLS and YYNGEE. Germline trimming cut 2 bases from V and 2 bases from J; bases unmatched to any gene: 4. CDR3 in DNA: TGTGCCAGCAGCGTGTCGACAGGGCCCTACGAGCAGTACTTC. It specifies CASSVSTGPYEQYF.

The V call is TRBV5-1, the J call TRBJ2-7; D not resolved. Germline V gene sequence: CDR1 SGHRS, CDR2 YFSETQ. This CDR3 has 14 residues. Trimming took off 2 bases at V and 3 bases at J, with 12 bases between the two ends. CDR3 amino acids: CASSFGQVNYEQYF. The CDR3 region has the DNA TGCGCCAGCAGCTTCGGCCAGGTAAACTACGAGCAGTACTTC.

The chain joins TRBV7-8 to TRBJ2-7, with TRBD2 matching 8 bases. Germline V lookup: CDR1 SGHVS, CDR2 FQNEAQ. V gave up 7 bases and J gave up 3 bases; unmatched junction bases: 17. The length of the CDR3 is 17 residues. In DNA, the CDR3 is TGTGCCAGCACTAGGGACCCCGGGGGGGCGGAAAGCTACGAGCAGTACTTC. Translating it yields CASTRDPGGAESYEQYF.

This clone was picked up one time. The V and J genes are TRBV7-6 and TRBJ2-1, with a weak D call TRBD2 (6 bases). Germline V CDR1 and CDR2: SGHVS, FNYEAQ. This CDR3 comprises 16 residues. Trimming cost V 4 bases and J 0 bases, with 13 bases left between them. The CDR3 DNA is TGTGCCAGCAGCTACGGCGGGGCCGCCTCCTACAATGAGCAGTTCTTC. Translated, it gives CASSYGGAASYNEQFF. Full variable domain (remainder filled in from reference TRBV7-6 and TRBJ2-1): GAGVSQSPRYKVTKRGQDVALRCDPISGHVSLYWYRQALGQGPEFLTYFNYEAQQDKSGLPNDRFSAERPEGSISTLTIQRTEQRDSAMYRCASSYGGAASYNEQFFGPGTRLTVL.

The chain carries TRBV30 and TRBJ2-7; D is unresolved. V lost 3 bases and J lost 5, with 17 bases in between. From germline, CDR1 is GTSNPN and CDR2 SVGIG (reference sequence). This CDR3 comprises 14 residues. DNA of the CDR3: TGTGCCTGGAGCTCCAACGCAGTATCCAACGAGCAGTACTTC. Its protein product is CAWSSNAVSNEQYF.

This clone came up many times. V is TRBV19 and J is TRBJ2-5; the match to TRBD2 covers 7 bases. CDR3 length: 15 residues. Per germline, CDR1 LNHDA and CDR2 SQIVND (reference sequence). The ends lost 1 base at V and 5 bases at J; junction bases unmatched: 7. The CDR3 region has the DNA TGTGCCAGTAGTATAGTCGCGGGAGAACCCGAGACCCAGTACTTC. Encoded protein: CASSIVAGEPETQYF.

J is TRBJ2-3 and V is TRBV24-1, with TRBD1 matching 7 bases. Trimming cost V 2 bases and J 1 base; bases outside gene matches: 5. The CDR3 loop spans 16 amino acids. Germline V gives CDR1 KGHDR, CDR2 SFDVKD. CDR3 loop: CATSDSGTAGTDTQYF. DNA of the CDR3: TGTGCCACCAGTGATTCGGGGACAGCGGGCACAGATACGCAGTATTTT.

This clone showed up just once. The J gene is TRBJ2-6, the V gene TRBV2; 8 bases match TRBD1. The V gene end was trimmed by 6 bases and the J gene end by 1 base; junction bases not matched to a gene: 14. The CDR3 covers 19 residues. Germline CDR1 and CDR2: SNHLY and FYNNEI. CDR3 amino acids: CASSRPGTGSGSGANVLTF. The DNA of the CDR3 is TGTGCCAGCAGCCGTCCCGGGACAGGTTCAGGTTCTGGGGCCAACGTCCTGACTTTC.

There are a few counts of this clone. The chain joins TRBV10-1 to TRBJ2-7, with D hard to call. The CDR3 consists of 11 residues. In germline, CDR1 is WNHNN, CDR2 SYGVQD (reference sequence). V dropped 4 bases and J dropped 9 bases, with 10 bases sitting between them. The CDR3 sequence is CASSGSGRQYF. The CDR3 DNA reads as TGCGCCAGCAGTGGGTCGGGCCGGCAGTACTTC.

This clone was recorded once. This chain joins TRBV7-9 and TRBJ2-6; D possibly corresponds to TRBD1 (6 bases). This CDR3 has 18 residues. Looked up from germline, CDR1 is SEHNR and CDR2 is FQNEAQ (reference sequence). Trimming stripped 4 bases from V and 4 bases from J, with 20 bases between. The CDR3 DNA reads TGTGCCAGCAGCTCCCGGTGGGACAACCCTTCGGGGGCCAACGTCCTGACTTTC. This gives the protein CASSSRWDNPSGANVLTF.

This clone has just one count. The rearrangement joins TRBV12-3 or TRBV12-4 to TRBJ1-2; the D gene is possibly TRBD1 (6 bases). Trimming took 1 base from V and 4 from J, leaving 7 bases between them. The CDR3 has 13 amino acids. This chain's CDR3 is CASSLEGGYGYTF. CDR3 DNA sequence: TGTGCCAGCAGTTTAGAAGGGGGCTATGGCTACACCTTC.

The gene calls are TRBV5-6 and TRBJ2-5; TRBD2 is a possible D gene (5 bases). The germline CDR1 and CDR2 sequences are SGHDT and YYEEEE. The CDR3 length is 16 residues. With 3 bases removed from V and 0 bases from J, the gap between germline ends came to 15 bases. In DNA, the CDR3 is TGTGCCAGCAGCTACTCAGGAGGCCCGTACCAAGAGACCCAGTACTTC. Its protein product is CASSYSGGPYQETQYF.

This chain connects TRBV12-5 to TRBJ2-7; perhaps TRBD1 as D (5 bases). The CDR3 consists of 19 residues. Trimming pared 0 bases from V and 2 bases from J, leaving 23 bases between. Per germline, CDR1 LGHNT and CDR2 FRNRAP. The CDR3 reads CASGLVLGHASPETYEQYF. Here the CDR3 DNA reads TGTGCTAGTGGTTTGGTACTGGGGCATGCCAGCCCGGAGACCTACGAGCAGTACTTC.

The chain is built from TRBV9 and TRBJ2-1, with 10 nucleotides matching TRBD1. The CDR3 runs 15 residues. The germline V gene encodes CDR1 SGDLS and CDR2 YYNGEE. V gave up 3 bases and J gave up 8 bases; unmatched junction bases: 8. In nucleotides, the CDR3 is TGTGCCAGCAGCGAACGGGACAGGGGATGGTATGAGCAGTTCTTC. Translating gives CASSERDRGWYEQFF.

The chain carries TRBV2 and TRBJ2-7, with D unresolved. The V gene's germline CDR1 is SNHLY and CDR2 FYNNEI. Trimming stripped 3 bases from V and 5 bases from J, with 14 bases between. The CDR3 spans 14 residues. The CDR3 protein is CASSERETSDEQYF. The CDR3 DNA follows: TGTGCCAGCAGTGAGAGAGAGACTTCGGACGAGCAGTACTTC.

The chain joins TRBV5-6 to TRBJ1-1; D remains ambiguous. The CDR3 contains 13 residues. Germline V gene sequence: CDR1 SGHDT, CDR2 YYEEEE. V was clipped by 4 bases and J by 1 base, with 8 bases between them. The CDR3 nucleotides read TGTGCCAGCAGCCCGAGTACGAACACTGAAGCTTTCTTT. It yields the protein CASSPSTNTEAFF.